These T cell receptor beta chains were read from a single sample in a study of control samples from healthy donors and cancer patients. Clones were sequenced by immunoSEQ multiplex PCR, and TCRdb holds only the in-frame ones, with some missing. This repertoire shows about 160,000 clones, roughly 94% found once; its top ten account for 11% to 15%. Sequenced sample: PBMCs. These receptors all come from a man aged 60 to 75 with colorectal cancer. The CDR3 runs from the conserved cysteine through the conserved F or W. The order of the fields is D gene, J gene, clone size, V gene, CDR3 DNA, CDR3 protein. D genes are given only for firm matches. Some rows have no size entry. The others give once, few or many, or a class for an expanded clone.

- | TRBJ1-2 | - | TRBV7-9 | TGTGCCAGCAGCCCCTTCGGGGCCGCTCCCCTTTCCTATGGCTACACCTTC | CASSPFGAAPLSYGYTF
TRBD1 | TRBJ1-2 | - | TRBV6-2/TRBV6-3 | TGTGCCAGCAGTCAGGGACAGGGGGCATATGGCTACACCTTC | CASSQGQGAYGYTF
- | TRBJ2-3 | - | TRBV14 | TGTGCCAGCAGCCAAACGGCGGGGCTCAGCACAGATACGCAGTATTTT | CASSQTAGLSTDTQYF
- | TRBJ1-2 | - | TRBV12-3/TRBV12-4 | TGTGCCAGCAGTTTAGGGCAGGACTATGGCTACACCTTC | CASSLGQDYGYTF
- | TRBJ2-2 | once | TRBV10-3 | TGTGCCATCAGTGAGAGGGGGTTCAACACCGGGGAGCTGTTTTTT | CAISERGFNTGELFF
TRBD1 | TRBJ1-4 | - | TRBV4-1 | TGCGCCAGCAGCCTACAGGGGATTAATGAAAAACTGTTTTTT | CASSLQGINEKLFF
- | TRBJ1-5 | - | TRBV6-5 | TGTGCCAGCAGTCCGACAGCAAATAGCAATCAGCCCCAGCATTTT | CASSPTANSNQPQHF
- | TRBJ1-2 | - | TRBV29-1 | TGCAGCGTTGGGCTAAGCTATGGCTACACCTTC | CSVGLSYGYTF
TRBD2 | TRBJ2-1 | - | TRBV7-2 | TGTGCCAGCAGCTTAGCGGCCGGGGGGGGGTACAATGAGCAGTTCTTC | CASSLAAGGGYNEQFF
- | TRBJ1-2 | - | TRBV10-1 | TGCGCCAGCGACGGTACTAACTATGGCTACACCTTC | CASDGTNYGYTF
TRBD1 | TRBJ2-7 | - | TRBV7-9 | TGTGCCAGCAGCACCGGGGACAGGGGGACCTACGAGCAGTACTTC | CASSTGDRGTYEQYF
TRBD2 | TRBJ2-2 | - | TRBV6-2/TRBV6-3 | TGTGCCAGCAGTTACTCGACGGTACGGGGGGTGGACACCGGGGAGCTGTTTTTT | CASSYSTVRGVDTGELFF
- | TRBJ2-4 | - | TRBV19 | TGTGCCAGTAGTATTTTGGACAGCCTAGCCAAAAACATTCAGTACTTC | CASSILDSLAKNIQYF
- | TRBJ1-5 | - | TRBV10-3 | TGTGCCATCAGTGAGTCCCTAGGGCAGGCAAATCAGCCCCAGCATTTT | CAISESLGQANQPQHF
- | TRBJ1-6 | - | TRBV18 | TGTGCCAGCTCACCCGATATCTCCTATAATTCACCCCTCCACTTT | CASSPDISYNSPLHF
- | TRBJ2-5 | - | TRBV30 | TGTGCCTGGGGTTTCCAAGGGGAGACCCAGTACTTC | CAWGFQGETQYF
- | TRBJ1-2 | - | TRBV6-1 | TGTGCCAGCAGTGAAGGCGTAGCTAACTCAATAAACTATGGCTACACCTTC | CASSEGVANSINYGYTF
- | TRBJ1-2 | - | TRBV14 | TGTGCCAGCAGCCAAGAGGGACCCTTCTATGGCTACACCTTC | CASSQEGPFYGYTF
- | TRBJ1-1 | - | TRBV12-3/TRBV12-4 | TGTGCCAGCACCTGGGAGGAGAGGTATGAAGCTTTCTTT | CASTWEERYEAFF
- | TRBJ2-3 | - | TRBV11-1 | TGTGCCAGCAGCTGGACGGATAGCATCACAGATACGCAGTATTTT | CASSWTDSITDTQYF
TRBD1 | TRBJ1-5 | once | TRBV19 | TGTGCCAGTAGTATAGATCAGGTGACAGGGATCGGTAGCAATCAGCCCCAGCATTTT | CASSIDQVTGIGSNQPQHF
TRBD2 | TRBJ2-5 | - | TRBV7-2 | TGTGCCAGCAGCTTAGCTCGGTCAGGAGCGGGGTCACGAGAGACCCAGTACTTC | CASSLARSGAGSRETQYF
- | TRBJ1-1 | many | TRBV5-6 | TGTGCCAGCAGCTTGTACGGACTACTGAACACTGAAGCTTTCTTT | CASSLYGLLNTEAFF
- | TRBJ1-2 | - | TRBV27 | TGTGCCAGCAGCATACATGCTAACTATGGCTACACCTTC | CASSIHANYGYTF
TRBD1 | TRBJ1-2 | - | TRBV5-6 | TGTGCCAGCAGCCCAGGACAGGGCCATGGCTACACCTTC | CASSPGQGHGYTF